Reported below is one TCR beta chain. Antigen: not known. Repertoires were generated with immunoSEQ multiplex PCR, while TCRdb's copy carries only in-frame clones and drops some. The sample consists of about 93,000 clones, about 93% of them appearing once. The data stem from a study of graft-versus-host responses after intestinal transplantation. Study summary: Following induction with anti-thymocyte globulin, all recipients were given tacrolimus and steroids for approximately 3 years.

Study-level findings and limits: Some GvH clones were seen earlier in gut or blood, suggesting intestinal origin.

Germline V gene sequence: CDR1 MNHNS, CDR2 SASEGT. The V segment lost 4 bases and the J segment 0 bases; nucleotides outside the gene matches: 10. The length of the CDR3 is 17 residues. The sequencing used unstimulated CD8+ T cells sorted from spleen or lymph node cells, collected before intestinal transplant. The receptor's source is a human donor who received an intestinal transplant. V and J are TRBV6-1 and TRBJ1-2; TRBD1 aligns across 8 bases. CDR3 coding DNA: TGTGCCAGCAGTGCCGGACAGGGTTGGGGCCCTAACTATGGCTACACCTTC. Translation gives CASSAGQGWGPNYGYTF.